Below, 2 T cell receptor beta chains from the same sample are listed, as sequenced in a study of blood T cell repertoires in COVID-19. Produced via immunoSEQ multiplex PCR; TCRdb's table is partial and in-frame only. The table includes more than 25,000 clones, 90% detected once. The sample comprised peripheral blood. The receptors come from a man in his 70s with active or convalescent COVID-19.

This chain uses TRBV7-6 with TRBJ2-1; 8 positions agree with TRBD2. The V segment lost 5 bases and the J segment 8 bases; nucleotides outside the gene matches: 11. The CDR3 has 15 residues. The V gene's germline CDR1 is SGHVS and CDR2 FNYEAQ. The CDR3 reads CASSLRSGGRDEQFF. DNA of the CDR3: TGTGCCAGCAGCCTAAGGAGCGGGGGACGGGATGAGCAGTTCTTC.

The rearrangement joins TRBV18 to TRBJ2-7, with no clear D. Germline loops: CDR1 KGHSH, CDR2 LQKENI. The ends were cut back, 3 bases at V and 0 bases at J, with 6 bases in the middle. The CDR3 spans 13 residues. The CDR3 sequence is CASSPQNSYEQYV. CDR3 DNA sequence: TGTGCCAGCTCACCCCAGAACTCCTACGAGCAGTACGTC.